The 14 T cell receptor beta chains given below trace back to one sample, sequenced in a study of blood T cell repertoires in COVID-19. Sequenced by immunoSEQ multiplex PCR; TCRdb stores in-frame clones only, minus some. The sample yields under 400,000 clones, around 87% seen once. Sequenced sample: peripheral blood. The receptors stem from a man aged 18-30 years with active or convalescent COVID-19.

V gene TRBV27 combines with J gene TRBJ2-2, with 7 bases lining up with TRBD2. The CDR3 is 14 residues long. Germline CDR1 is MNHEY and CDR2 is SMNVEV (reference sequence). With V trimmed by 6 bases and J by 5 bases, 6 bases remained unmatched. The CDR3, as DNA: TGTGCCAGCAGGGGAGCGGGGTCGACCGGGGAGCTGTTTTTT. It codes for CASRGAGSTGELFF.

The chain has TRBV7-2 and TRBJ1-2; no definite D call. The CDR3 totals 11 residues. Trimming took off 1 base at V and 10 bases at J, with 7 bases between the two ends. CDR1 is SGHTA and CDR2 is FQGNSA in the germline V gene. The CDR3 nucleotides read TGTGCCAGCAGCTTAGGGGGAGTCTACACCTTC. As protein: CASSLGGVYTF.

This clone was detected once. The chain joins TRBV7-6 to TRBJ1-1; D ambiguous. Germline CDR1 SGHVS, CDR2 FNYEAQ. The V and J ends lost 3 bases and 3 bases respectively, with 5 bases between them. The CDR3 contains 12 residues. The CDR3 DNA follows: TGTGCCAGCAGCTTGCCAGACACTGAAGCTTTCTTT. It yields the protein CASSLPDTEAFF.

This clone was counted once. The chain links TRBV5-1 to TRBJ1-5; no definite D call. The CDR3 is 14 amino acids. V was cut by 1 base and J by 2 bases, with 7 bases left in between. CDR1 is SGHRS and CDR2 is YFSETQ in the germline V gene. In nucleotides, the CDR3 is TGCGCCAGCAGCTTGTCGGGAGGCAATCAGCCCCAGCATTTT. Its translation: CASSLSGGNQPQHF.

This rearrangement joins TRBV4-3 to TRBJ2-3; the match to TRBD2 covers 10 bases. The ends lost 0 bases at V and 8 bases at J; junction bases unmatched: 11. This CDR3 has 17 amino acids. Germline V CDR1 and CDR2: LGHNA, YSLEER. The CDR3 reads CASSQDPSGGASGTQYF. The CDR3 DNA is TGCGCCAGCAGCCAAGATCCAAGCGGGGGGGCCTCCGGTACGCAGTATTTT.

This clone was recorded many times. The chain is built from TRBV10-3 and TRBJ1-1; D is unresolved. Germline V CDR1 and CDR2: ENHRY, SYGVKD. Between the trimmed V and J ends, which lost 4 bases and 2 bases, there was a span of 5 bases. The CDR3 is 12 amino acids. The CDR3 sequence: CAISARNTEAFF. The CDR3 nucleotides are TGTGCCATCAGTGCCAGAAACACTGAAGCTTTCTTT.

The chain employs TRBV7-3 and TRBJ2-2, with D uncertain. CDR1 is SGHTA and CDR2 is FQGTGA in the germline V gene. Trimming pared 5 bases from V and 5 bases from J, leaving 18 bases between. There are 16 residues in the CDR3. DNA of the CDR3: TGTGCCAGCAGCCCCTCTGGAGTTCCTAGGACCGGGGAGCTGTTTTTT. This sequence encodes CASSPSGVPRTGELFF.

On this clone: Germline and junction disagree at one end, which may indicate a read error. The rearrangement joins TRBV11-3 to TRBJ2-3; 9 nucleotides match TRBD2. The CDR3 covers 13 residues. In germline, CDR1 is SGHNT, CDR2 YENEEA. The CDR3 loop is CASSTGRGGPLHF. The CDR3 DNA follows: TGTGCCAGCAGCACAGGGCGGGGGGGCCCTCTTCATTTT.

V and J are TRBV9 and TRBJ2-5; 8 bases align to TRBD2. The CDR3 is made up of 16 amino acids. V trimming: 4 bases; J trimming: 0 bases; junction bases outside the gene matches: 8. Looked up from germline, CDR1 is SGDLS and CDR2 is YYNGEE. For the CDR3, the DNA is TGTGCCAGCAGCCCCGGGGGGGGCAGGCACCAAGAGACCCAGTACTTC. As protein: CASSPGGGRHQETQYF.

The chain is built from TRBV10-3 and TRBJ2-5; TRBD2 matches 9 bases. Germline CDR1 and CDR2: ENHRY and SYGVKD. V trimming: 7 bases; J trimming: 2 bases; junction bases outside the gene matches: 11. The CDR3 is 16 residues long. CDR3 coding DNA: TGTGCCATCAATGGTGTGGCGGGGGGGCAGCAAGAGACCCAGTACTTC. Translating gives CAINGVAGGQQETQYF.

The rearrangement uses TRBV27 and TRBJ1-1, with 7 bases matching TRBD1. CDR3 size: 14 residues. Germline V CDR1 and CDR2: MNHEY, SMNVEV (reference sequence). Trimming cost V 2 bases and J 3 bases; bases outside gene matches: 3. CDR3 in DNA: TGTGCCAGCAGTTTACAGGGGGTATACACTGAAGCTTTCTTT. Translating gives CASSLQGVYTEAFF.

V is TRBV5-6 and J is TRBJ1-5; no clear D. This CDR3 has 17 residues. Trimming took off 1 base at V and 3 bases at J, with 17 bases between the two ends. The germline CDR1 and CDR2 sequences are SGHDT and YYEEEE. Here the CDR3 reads CASSLLGGQSLNQPQHF. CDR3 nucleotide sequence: TGTGCCAGCAGCTTGTTAGGAGGGCAGAGCCTCAATCAGCCCCAGCATTTT. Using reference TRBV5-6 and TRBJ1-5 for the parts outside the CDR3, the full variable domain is DAGVTQSPTHLIKTRGQQVTLRCSPKSGHDTVSWYQQALGQGPQFIFQYYEEEERQRGNFPDRFSGHQFPNYSSELNVNALLLGDSALYLCASSLLGGQSLNQPQHFGDGTRLSIL.

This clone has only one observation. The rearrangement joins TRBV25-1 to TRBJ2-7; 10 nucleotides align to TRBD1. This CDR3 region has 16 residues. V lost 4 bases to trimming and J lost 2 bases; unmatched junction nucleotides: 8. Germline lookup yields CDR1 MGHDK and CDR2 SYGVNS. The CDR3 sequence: CASSAPGQGTTYEQYF. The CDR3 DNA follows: TGTGCCAGCAGTGCCCCGGGACAGGGGACCACCTACGAGCAGTACTTC.

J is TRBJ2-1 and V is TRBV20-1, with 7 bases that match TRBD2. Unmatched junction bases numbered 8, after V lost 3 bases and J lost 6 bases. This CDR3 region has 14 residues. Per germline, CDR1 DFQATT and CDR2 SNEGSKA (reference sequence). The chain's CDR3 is CSASSSGVSNEQFF. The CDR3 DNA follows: TGCAGTGCTAGTTCTAGCGGCGTATCCAATGAGCAGTTCTTC.